A selection of T cell receptor beta chains follows, all from one sample in a study of blood T cell repertoires in COVID-19. Some clones are missing from TCRdb's copy, which holds only in-frame ones; the method was immunoSEQ multiplex PCR. The data contain almost 350,000 clones, around nine tenths of them singletons. The sequenced sample was PBMCs or T cells enriched from blood (not recorded which). The receptor set was obtained from a woman between 25 and 40 years old who had been exposed to COVID-19. The CDR3 runs from the conserved cysteine through the conserved F or W. D genes are given only for firm matches. Clone size, where shown, is once, few, many, or a class for clones that have expanded.

v_call	j_call	d_call	clone_size	cdr3_aa	cdr3_nt
TRBV18	TRBJ2-1	.	once	CASSPARVGEQFF	TGTGCCAGCTCACCGGCACGGGTCGGTGAGCAGTTCTTC
TRBV27	TRBJ2-1	.	few	CASSLYTTYNEQFF	TGTGCCAGCAGCCTTTATACTACCTACAATGAGCAGTTCTTC
TRBV24-1	TRBJ2-3	TRBD1	.	CATGTETDTQYF	TGTGCCACCGGGACAGAGACAGATACGCAGTATTTT
TRBV5-6	TRBJ1-2	.	.	CASSRDTNYGYTF	TGTGCCAGCAGCCGTGACACCAACTATGGCTACACCTTC
TRBV19	TRBJ2-1	TRBD2	once	CASKTSGDNEQFF	TGTGCCAGTAAAACTAGCGGAGACAATGAGCAGTTCTTC
TRBV12-3/TRBV12-4	TRBJ2-7	.	.	CASSSGASYEQYF	TGTGCCAGCAGTTCTGGGGCATCCTACGAGCAGTACTTC
TRBV19	TRBJ1-1	.	few	CASSIDIRGITEAFF	TGTGCCAGTAGTATAGATATTCGGGGGATCACTGAAGCTTTCTTT
TRBV24-1	TRBJ1-1	TRBD1	once	CATSGQGNTEAFF	TGTGCCACCAGCGGACAGGGGAACACTGAAGCTTTCTTT
TRBV7-9	TRBJ2-5	TRBD2	.	CASSIPRDYQETQYF	TGTGCCAGCAGCATCCCCCGGGACTATCAAGAGACCCAGTACTTC
TRBV4-1	TRBJ2-7	TRBD2	.	CASSQGVGTSGRNEQYF	TGCGCCAGCAGCCAAGGGGTGGGGACTAGCGGGAGGAACGAGCAGTACTTC
TRBV7-3	TRBJ2-1	TRBD1	.	CASSLALQGAGNEQFF	TGTGCCAGCAGCTTAGCCCTCCAGGGGGCCGGGAATGAGCAGTTCTTC
TRBV27	TRBJ2-7	.	.	CASSPRTVPTYEQYF	TGTGCCAGCAGTCCGCGGACAGTTCCTACCTACGAGCAGTACTTC
TRBV18	TRBJ1-2	.	.	CASSPNRDSPRGYTF	TGTGCCAGCTCGCCAAACCGGGACTCCCCTCGCGGCTACACCTTC
TRBV6-5	TRBJ1-4	.	.	CASSPVATNEKLFF	TGTGCCAGCAGTCCCGTTGCAACTAATGAAAAACTGTTTTTT
TRBV5-1	TRBJ1-5	TRBD1	.	CASSPGTVNSNQPQHF	TGCGCCAGCAGCCCTGGGACAGTTAATAGCAATCAGCCCCAGCATTTT
TRBV3-1/TRBV3-2	TRBJ2-5	TRBD1	.	CASSGQEETQYF	TGTGCCAGCAGCGGACAGGAAGAGACCCAGTACTTC
TRBV2	TRBJ1-5	TRBD1	.	CASRDGTGLQPQHF	TGTGCCAGCAGGGACGGGACAGGGTTACAGCCCCAGCATTTT
TRBV19	TRBJ1-5	.	.	CASSLGHTNQPQHF	TGTGCCAGTAGCCTGGGACACACTAATCAGCCCCAGCATTTT
TRBV28	TRBJ2-5	.	.	CASEGETQYF	TGTGCCAGCGAGGGAGAGACCCAGTACTTC
TRBV5-1	TRBJ2-2	.	.	CASRAGTNTGELFF	TGCGCCAGCAGGGCCGGGACGAACACCGGGGAGCTGTTTTTT
TRBV27	TRBJ1-2	TRBD1	.	CASRQGARGYTF	TGTGCCAGCAGGCAGGGGGCCAGGGGCTACACCTTC
TRBV19	TRBJ2-7	.	.	CASSIDGGVPYEQYF	TGTGCCAGTAGTATAGACGGGGGAGTTCCCTACGAGCAGTACTTC
TRBV7-9	TRBJ2-7	TRBD1	few	CASSPPGQGYLLSYEQYF	TGTGCCAGCAGCCCCCCGGGACAGGGTTACCTCCTCTCCTACGAGCAGTACTTC
TRBV18	TRBJ2-7	TRBD2	few	CASSPKSSGAYEQYF	TGTGCCAGCTCACCTAAGTCCAGCGGGGCCTACGAGCAGTACTTC
TRBV11-3	TRBJ2-1	TRBD1	once	CASSEQGFGSYNEQFF	TGTGCCAGCAGCGAACAGGGGTTCGGCTCCTACAATGAGCAGTTCTTC
TRBV7-3	TRBJ2-1	TRBD2	.	CASSLNGLAGNNEQFF	TGTGCCAGCAGCTTAAACGGGCTAGCGGGGAACAATGAGCAGTTCTTC
TRBV27	TRBJ1-5	.	few	CASQGYSNQPQHF	TGTGCCAGCCAGGGCTATAGCAATCAGCCCCAGCATTTT
TRBV5-1	TRBJ2-5	TRBD1	.	CASSNRDREETQYF	TGCGCCAGCAGCAACCGGGACAGGGAAGAGACCCAGTACTTC
TRBV5-1	TRBJ2-3	.	.	CASSLDSSTDTQYF	TGCGCCAGCAGCTTAGACTCCAGCACAGATACGCAGTATTTT
TRBV7-6	TRBJ2-5	TRBD1	.	CASSPTVDRVGDGETQYF	TGTGCCAGCAGCCCCACCGTGGACAGGGTTGGTGACGGAGAGACCCAGTACTTC
TRBV28	TRBJ2-3	.	.	CASSTIARGGDTQYF	TGTGCCAGCAGTACCATAGCGAGGGGGGGAGATACGCAGTATTTT
TRBV27	TRBJ2-7	.	.	CASRGAVGSYEQYF	TGTGCCAGCAGGGGGGCGGTAGGGAGTTACGAGCAGTACTTC
TRBV30	TRBJ2-1	TRBD2	.	CAWTSTSGRRGEQFF	TGTGCCTGGACCTCGACTAGCGGGAGAAGAGGTGAGCAGTTCTTC
TRBV25-1	TRBJ2-2	.	few	CASSEWRAANTGELFF	TGTGCCAGCAGTGAATGGCGGGCCGCGAACACCGGGGAGCTGTTTTTT
TRBV11-3	TRBJ2-4	.	.	CASSPRQTLAKNIQYF	TGTGCCAGCAGCCCCAGACAGACACTAGCCAAAAACATTCAGTACTTC
TRBV5-1	TRBJ2-3	.	once	CASSLHLSSSLDTDTQYF	TGCGCCAGCAGCCTCCATCTTAGTAGTAGCCTTGACACAGATACGCAGTATTTT
TRBV28	TRBJ2-7	TRBD1	once	CASTQGQATYEQYF	TGTGCCAGCACCCAGGGACAGGCTACCTACGAGCAGTACTTC
TRBV19	TRBJ2-3	.	.	CASSIIGSVTDTQYF	TGTGCCAGTAGTATAATAGGGAGTGTAACAGATACGCAGTATTTT
TRBV16	TRBJ1-5	TRBD1	.	CASSQSLYDRGLDQPQHF	TGTGCCAGCAGCCAATCCCTCTACGACAGGGGGCTTGATCAGCCCCAGCATTTT
TRBV24-1	TRBJ1-1	.	.	CATSSNTEAFF	TGTGCCACCAGCTCGAACACTGAAGCTTTCTTT
TRBV28	TRBJ2-7	.	.	CASSFDRTYLSYEQYF	TGTGCCAGCAGTTTTGACAGGACCTACCTCTCCTACGAGCAGTACTTC
TRBV28	TRBJ1-1	TRBD1	.	CASSLQDRINTEAFF	TGTGCCAGCAGTTTACAGGACAGGATTAACACTGAAGCTTTCTTT
TRBV19	TRBJ2-1	TRBD1	.	CASSADHRDRKNTPYNEQFF	TGTGCCAGTAGTGCCGACCACCGGGACAGAAAAAATACACCCTACAATGAGCAGTTCTTC
TRBV7-9	TRBJ2-6	TRBD1	.	CASSPRGQGSGANVLTF	TGTGCCAGCAGCCCCCGCGGACAGGGATCTGGGGCCAACGTCCTGACTTTC
TRBV9	TRBJ2-7	TRBD2	.	CASSPKAGTSYEQYF	TGTGCCAGCAGCCCTAAAGCGGGAACCTCCTACGAGCAGTACTTC
TRBV7-9	TRBJ1-1	.	.	CASTHPGSVRDTEAFF	TGTGCCAGCACCCACCCGGGGTCGGTCCGGGACACTGAAGCTTTCTTT
TRBV28	TRBJ1-4	.	.	CASLNRAPEKLFF	TGTGCCAGCTTGAACAGAGCCCCAGAAAAACTGTTTTTT
TRBV30	TRBJ1-6	TRBD1	.	CACRTTGASSYNSPLHF	TGTGCCTGTAGAACTACAGGGGCGAGCTCCTATAATTCACCCCTCCACTTT
TRBV28	TRBJ1-2	TRBD1	.	CASSLGGQGVSDGYTF	TGTGCCAGCAGTTTAGGAGGACAGGGGGTCTCGGATGGCTACACCTTC
TRBV3-1/TRBV3-2	TRBJ2-5	.	.	CASSQVQGLETQYF	TGTGCCAGCAGCCAAGTACAGGGTTTGGAGACCCAGTACTTC
TRBV14	TRBJ2-1	TRBD2	.	CASSPRGLAFNEQFF	TGTGCCAGCAGCCCCAGGGGACTAGCGTTCAATGAGCAGTTCTTC
TRBV12-3/TRBV12-4	TRBJ1-2	TRBD1	once	CASSRRGAYGYTF	TGTGCCAGCAGTCGCAGGGGGGCCTATGGCTACACCTTC
TRBV11-3	TRBJ2-3	.	.	CASSPLQGQRHTNTQYF	TGTGCCAGCAGCCCCCTCCAGGGGCAGCGCCACACAAATACGCAGTATTTT
TRBV5-1	TRBJ1-6	.	.	CASSLTESNSPLHF	TGCGCCAGCAGCTTGACAGAGTCAAATTCACCCCTCCACTTT
TRBV6-2/TRBV6-3	TRBJ2-1	TRBD2	.	CASSYAGTSGYPYNEQFF	TGTGCCAGCAGTTACGCCGGGACTAGCGGGTACCCCTACAATGAGCAGTTCTTC
TRBV19	TRBJ2-1	.	.	CASRGDFRNNEQFF	TGTGCCAGTAGGGGGGACTTTCGAAACAATGAGCAGTTCTTC
TRBV28	TRBJ1-4	.	.	CASSLGGVTNEKLFF	TGTGCCAGCAGTTTAGGAGGGGTAACTAATGAAAAACTGTTTTTT
TRBV28	TRBJ2-3	.	.	CASSLDLAVITDTQYF	TGTGCCAGCAGTTTGGATTTAGCGGTAATCACAGATACGCAGTATTTT
TRBV2	TRBJ1-2	.	once	CASSDFEGYTF	TGTGCCAGCAGTGACTTTGAGGGCTACACCTTC
TRBV5-5	TRBJ1-5	.	.	CASSPDLQGLGSNQPQHF	TGTGCCAGCAGCCCAGATCTACAGGGATTGGGGAGCAATCAGCCCCAGCATTTT